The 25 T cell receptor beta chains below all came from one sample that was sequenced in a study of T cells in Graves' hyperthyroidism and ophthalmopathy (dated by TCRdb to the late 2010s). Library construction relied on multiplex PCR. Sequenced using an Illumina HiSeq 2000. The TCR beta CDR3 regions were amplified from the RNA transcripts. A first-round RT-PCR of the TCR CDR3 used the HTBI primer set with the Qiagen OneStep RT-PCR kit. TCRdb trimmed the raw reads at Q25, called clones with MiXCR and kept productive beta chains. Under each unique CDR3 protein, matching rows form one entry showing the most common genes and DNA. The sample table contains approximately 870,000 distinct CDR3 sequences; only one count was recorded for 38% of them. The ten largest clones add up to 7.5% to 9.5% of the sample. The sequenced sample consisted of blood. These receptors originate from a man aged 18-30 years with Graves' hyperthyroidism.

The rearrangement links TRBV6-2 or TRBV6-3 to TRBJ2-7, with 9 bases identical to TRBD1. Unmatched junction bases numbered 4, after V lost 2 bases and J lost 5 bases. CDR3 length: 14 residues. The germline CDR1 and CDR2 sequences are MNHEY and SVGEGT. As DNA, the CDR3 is TGTGCCAGCAGTTACACCGGGACAGGGAACGAGCAGTACTTC. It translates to CASSYTGTGNEQYF.

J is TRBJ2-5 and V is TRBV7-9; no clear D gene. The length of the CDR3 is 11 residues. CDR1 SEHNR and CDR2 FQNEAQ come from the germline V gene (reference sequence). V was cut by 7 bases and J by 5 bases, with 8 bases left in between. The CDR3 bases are TGTGCCAGCACCCACCGGGAGACCCAGTACTTC. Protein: CASTHRETQYF.

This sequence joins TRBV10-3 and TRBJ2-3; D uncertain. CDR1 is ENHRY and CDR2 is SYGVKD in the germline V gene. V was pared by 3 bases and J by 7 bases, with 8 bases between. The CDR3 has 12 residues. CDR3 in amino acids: CAISELTNTQYF. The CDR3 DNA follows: TGTGCCATCAGTGAACTAACAAATACGCAGTATTTT.

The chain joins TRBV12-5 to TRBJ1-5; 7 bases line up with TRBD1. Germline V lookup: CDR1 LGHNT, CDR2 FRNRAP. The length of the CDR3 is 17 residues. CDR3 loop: CASSLGGDSYSNQPQHF. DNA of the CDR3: TGTGCCAGCAGTTTAGGAGGGGACAGTTATAGCAATCAGCCCCAGCATTTT.

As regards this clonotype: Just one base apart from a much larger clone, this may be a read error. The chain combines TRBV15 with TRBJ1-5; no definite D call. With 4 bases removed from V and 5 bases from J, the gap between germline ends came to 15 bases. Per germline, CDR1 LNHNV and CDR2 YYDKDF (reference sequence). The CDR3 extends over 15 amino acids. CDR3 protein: CATSICDLGDQPQHF. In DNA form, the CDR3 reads TGTGCCACCAGCATATGCGACCTGGGAGATCAGCCCCAGCATTTT.

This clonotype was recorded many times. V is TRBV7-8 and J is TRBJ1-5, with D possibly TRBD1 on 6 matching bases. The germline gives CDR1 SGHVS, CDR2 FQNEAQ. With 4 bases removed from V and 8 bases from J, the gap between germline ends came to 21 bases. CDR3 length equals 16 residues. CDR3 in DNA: TGTGCCAGCAGCTCCAAGAGGGGGGGCCTAGGGAAGCCCCAGCATTTT. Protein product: CASSSKRGGLGKPQHF.

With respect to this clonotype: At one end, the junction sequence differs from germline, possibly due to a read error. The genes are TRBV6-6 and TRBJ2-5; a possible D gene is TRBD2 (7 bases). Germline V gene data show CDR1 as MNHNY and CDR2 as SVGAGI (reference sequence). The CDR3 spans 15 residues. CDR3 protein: CASSYTGGLQVTQYF. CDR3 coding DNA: TGTGCCAGCAGTTACACGGGGGGCCTTCAAGTGACCCAGTACTTC.

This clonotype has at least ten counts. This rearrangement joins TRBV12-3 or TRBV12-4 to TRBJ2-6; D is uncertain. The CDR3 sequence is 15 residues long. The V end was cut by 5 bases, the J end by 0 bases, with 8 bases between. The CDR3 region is CASSPYLSGANVLTF. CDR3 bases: TGTGCCAGCAGTCCCTACCTCTCTGGGGCCAACGTCCTGACTTTC.

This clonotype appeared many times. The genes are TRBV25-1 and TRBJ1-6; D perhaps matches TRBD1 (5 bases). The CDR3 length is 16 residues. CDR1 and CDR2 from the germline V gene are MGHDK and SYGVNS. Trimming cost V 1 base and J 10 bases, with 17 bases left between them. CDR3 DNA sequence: TGTGCCAGCAGTGAATCCTCGACAGATGCTGTATCACCCCTCCACTTT. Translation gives CASSESSTDAVSPLHF.

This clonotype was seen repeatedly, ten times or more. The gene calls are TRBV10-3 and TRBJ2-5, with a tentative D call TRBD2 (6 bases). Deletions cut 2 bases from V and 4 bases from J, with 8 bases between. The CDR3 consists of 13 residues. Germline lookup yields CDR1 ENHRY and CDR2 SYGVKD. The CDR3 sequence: CAISEMGGETQYF. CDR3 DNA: TGTGCCATCAGTGAGATGGGGGGAGAGACCCAGTACTTC.

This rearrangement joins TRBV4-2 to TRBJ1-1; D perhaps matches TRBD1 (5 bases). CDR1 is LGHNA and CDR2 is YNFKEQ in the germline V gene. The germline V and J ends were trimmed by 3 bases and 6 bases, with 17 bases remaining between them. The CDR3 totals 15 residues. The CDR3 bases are TGTGCCAGCAGCCAGCCGGACACCGCGGGCTCTGAAGCTTTCTTT. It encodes CASSQPDTAGSEAFF.

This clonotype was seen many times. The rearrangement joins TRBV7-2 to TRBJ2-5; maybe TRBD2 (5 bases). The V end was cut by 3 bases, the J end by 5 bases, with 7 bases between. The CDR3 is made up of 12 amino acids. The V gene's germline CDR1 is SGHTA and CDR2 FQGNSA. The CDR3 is CASSLRGETQYF. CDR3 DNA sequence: TGTGCCAGCAGCTTGCGCGGGGAGACCCAGTACTTC.

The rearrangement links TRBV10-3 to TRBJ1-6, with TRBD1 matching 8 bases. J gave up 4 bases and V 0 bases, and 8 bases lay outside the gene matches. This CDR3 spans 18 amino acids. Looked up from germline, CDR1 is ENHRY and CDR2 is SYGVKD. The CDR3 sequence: CAISESQGAHIYNSPLHF. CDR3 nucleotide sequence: TGTGCCATCAGTGAGTCGCAGGGGGCGCATATATATAATTCACCCCTCCACTTT.

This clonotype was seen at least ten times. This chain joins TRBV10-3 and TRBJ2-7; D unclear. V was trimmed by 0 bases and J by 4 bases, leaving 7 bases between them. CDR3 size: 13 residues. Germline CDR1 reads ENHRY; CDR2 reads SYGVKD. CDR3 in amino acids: CAISESKGYEQYF. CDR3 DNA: TGTGCCATCAGTGAGTCGAAAGGTTACGAGCAGTACTTC.

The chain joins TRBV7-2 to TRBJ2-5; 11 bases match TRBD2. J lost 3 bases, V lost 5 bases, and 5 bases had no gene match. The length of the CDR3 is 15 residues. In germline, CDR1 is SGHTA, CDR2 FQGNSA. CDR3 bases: TGTGCCAGCAGCCCCCCTAGCGGGAGGAAAGAGACCCAGTACTTC. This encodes CASSPPSGRKETQYF.

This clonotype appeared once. The CDR3 nucleotides are TGTGCCAGCAAAACAGGGACTAACTATGGCTACACCTTC. It yields the protein CASKTGTNYGYTF. The chain is built from TRBV6-1 and TRBJ1-2; TRBD1 is a possible D gene (6 bases). Looked up from germline, CDR1 is MNHNS and CDR2 is SASEGT. Between the trimmed V and J ends, which lost 7 bases and 0 bases, there was a span of 9 bases. The CDR3 spans 13 residues.

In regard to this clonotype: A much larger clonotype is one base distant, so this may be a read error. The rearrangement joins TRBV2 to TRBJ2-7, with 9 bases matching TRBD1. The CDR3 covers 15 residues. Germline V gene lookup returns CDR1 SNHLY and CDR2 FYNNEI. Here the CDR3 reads CASSETGQGFYELYF. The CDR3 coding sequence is TGTGCCAGCAGTGAGACAGGACAGGGGTTCTACGAGCTGTACTTC.

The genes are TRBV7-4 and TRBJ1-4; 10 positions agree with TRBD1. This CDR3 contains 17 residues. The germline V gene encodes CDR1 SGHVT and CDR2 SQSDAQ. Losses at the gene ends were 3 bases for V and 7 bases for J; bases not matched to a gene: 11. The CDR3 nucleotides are TGTGCCAGCAGCTTCCTCCGGGACAGGGGAAGAGGTGAAAAACTGTTTTTT. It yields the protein CASSFLRDRGRGEKLFF.

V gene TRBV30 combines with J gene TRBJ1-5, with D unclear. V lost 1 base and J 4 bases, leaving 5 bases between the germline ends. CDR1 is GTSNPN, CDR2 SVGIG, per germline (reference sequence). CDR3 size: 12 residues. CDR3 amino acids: CAWSARNQPQHF. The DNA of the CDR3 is TGTGCCTGGAGTGCCCGAAATCAGCCCCAGCATTTT.

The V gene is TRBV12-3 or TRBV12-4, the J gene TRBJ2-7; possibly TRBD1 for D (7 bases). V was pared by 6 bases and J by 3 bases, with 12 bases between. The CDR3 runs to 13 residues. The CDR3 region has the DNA TGTGCCAGCAGCGGAGGGACAGTCTACGAGCAGTACTTC. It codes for CASSGGTVYEQYF.

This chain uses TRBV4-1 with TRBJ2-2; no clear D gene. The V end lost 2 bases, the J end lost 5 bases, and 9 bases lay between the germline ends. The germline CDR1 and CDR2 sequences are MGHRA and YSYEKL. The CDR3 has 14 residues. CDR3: CASSQPLRTGELFF. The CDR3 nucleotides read TGCGCCAGCAGCCAACCCCTAAGGACCGGGGAGCTGTTTTTT.

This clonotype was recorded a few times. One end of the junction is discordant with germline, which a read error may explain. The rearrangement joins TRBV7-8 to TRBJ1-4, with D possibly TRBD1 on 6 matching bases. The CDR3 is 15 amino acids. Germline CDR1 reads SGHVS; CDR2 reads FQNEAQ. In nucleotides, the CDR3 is TGCGCCAGCAGTCCCTCCGGACAGAGTGATGAAAAACTGTTTTTT. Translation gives CASSPSGQSDEKLFF.

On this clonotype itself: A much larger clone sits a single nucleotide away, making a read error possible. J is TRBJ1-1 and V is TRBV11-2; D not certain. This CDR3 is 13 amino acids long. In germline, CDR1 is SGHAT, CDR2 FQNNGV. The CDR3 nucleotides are TGTGCCGGCAGCTTAGCCTCTTACACTGAAGCTTTCTTT. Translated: CAGSLASYTEAFF.

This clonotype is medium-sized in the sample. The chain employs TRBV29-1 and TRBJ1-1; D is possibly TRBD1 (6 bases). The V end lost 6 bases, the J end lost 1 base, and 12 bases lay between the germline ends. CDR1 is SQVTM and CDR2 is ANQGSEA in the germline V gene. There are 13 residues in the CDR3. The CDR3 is CSVRPQGNTEAFF. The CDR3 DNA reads TGCAGCGTCAGACCACAGGGGAACACTGAAGCTTTCTTT.

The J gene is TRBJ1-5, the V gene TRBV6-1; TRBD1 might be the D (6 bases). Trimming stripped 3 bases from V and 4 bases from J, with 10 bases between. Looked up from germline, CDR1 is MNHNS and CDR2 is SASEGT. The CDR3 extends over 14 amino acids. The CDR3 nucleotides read TGTGCCAGCAGTGATAGGGGGGCTAATCAGCCCCAGCATTTT. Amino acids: CASSDRGANQPQHF.